This T cell receptor (beta chain) stems from a study of CD8 T cells in Susac syndrome. An amount of RNA that ranged from roughly 0.5 to 1 ug was reverse transcribed with random hexamers. TCRdb reprocessed the immunoSEQ multiplex PCR reads via MiXCR and lists one record per CDR3 protein. Found here are 300,000 or so distinct CDR3 sequences, 90% to 95% of them singletons; the top ten hold roughly 0.059%. The germline CDR1 and CDR2 sequences are SGHNT and YYREEE (reference sequence). Between the trimmed V and J ends, which lost 0 bases and 2 bases, there was a span of 2 bases. The CDR3 is 12 residues long.

V usage is TRBV5-4 and J usage is TRBJ1-1; D gene uncertain. The material sequenced was CD4+ T cells from PBMCs. This clonotype was obtained from a human donor with multiple sclerosis. The CDR3 loop reads CASSLVNTEAFF. The CDR3 DNA follows: TGTGCCAGCAGCTTGGTTAACACTGAAGCTTTCTTT.